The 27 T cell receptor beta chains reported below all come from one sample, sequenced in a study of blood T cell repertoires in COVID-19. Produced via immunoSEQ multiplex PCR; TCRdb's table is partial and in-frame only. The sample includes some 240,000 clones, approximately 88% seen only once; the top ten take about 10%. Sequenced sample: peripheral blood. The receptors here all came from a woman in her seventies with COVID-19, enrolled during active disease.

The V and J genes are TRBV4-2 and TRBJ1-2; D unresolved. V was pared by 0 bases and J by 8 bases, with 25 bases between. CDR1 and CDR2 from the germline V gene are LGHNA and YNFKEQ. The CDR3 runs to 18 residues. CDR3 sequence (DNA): TGTGCCAGCAGCCAAGATCTGGGGTTTCAGGAGGGTATTAAGGGCTACACCTTC. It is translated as CASSQDLGFQEGIKGYTF.

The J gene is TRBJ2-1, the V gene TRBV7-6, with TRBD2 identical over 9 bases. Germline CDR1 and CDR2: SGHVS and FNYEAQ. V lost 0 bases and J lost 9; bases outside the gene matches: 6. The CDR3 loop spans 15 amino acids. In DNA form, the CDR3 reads TGTGCCAGCAGCTTAGCTAGCGGGAGTGGGACTGAGCAGTTCTTC. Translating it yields CASSLASGSGTEQFF.

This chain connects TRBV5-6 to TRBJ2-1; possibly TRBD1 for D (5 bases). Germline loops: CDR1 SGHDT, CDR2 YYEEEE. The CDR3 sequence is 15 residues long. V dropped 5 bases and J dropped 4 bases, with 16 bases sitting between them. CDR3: CASRGLTRSYNEQFF. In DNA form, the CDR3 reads TGTGCCAGCAGGGGGCTAACACGTTCGTACAATGAGCAGTTCTTC.

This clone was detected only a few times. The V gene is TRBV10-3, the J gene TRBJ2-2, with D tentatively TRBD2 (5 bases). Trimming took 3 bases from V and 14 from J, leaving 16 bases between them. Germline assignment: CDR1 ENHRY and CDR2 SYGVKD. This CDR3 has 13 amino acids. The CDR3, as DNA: TGTGCCATCAGTGATGGTAACGAGAGGGCCCTGTTTTTT. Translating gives CAISDGNERALFF.

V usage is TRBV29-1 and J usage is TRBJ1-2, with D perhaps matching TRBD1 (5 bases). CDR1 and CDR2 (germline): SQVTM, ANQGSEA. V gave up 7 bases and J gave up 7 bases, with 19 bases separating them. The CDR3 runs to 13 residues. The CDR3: CSATLTAGVGYTF. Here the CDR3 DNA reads TGCAGCGCTACCTTAACTGCGGGGGTTGGCTACACCTTC.

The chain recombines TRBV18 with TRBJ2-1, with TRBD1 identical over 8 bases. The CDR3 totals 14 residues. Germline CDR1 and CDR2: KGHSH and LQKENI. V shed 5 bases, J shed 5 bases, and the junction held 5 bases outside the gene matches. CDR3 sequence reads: CASSTWTGNNEQFF. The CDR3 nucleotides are TGTGCCAGCTCAACTTGGACAGGGAACAATGAGCAGTTCTTC.

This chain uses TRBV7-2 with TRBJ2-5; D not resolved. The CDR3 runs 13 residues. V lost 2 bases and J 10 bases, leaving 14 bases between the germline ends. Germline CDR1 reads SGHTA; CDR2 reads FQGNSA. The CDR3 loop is CASSLTTRMDQYF. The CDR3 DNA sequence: TGTGCCAGCAGCTTAACGACGAGGATGGACCAGTACTTC.

The CDR3 loop reads CASSHPSGTSGRNGQFF. Here the CDR3 DNA reads TGTGCCAGCAGCCACCCCTCGGGGACTAGCGGGAGGAACGGGCAGTTCTTC. The gene calls are TRBV4-2 and TRBJ2-1, with 15 bases fitting TRBD2. The CDR3 contains 17 residues. V lost 3 bases, J lost 12 bases, and 12 bases stayed unmatched. CDR1 and CDR2 from the germline V gene are LGHNA and YNFKEQ.

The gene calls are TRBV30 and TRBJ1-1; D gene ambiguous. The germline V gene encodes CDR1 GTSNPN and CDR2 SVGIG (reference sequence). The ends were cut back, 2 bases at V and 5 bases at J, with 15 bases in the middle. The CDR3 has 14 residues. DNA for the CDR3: TGTGCCTGGAGTTTGATAGATCGGGATACTGAAGCTTTCTTT. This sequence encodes CAWSLIDRDTEAFF.

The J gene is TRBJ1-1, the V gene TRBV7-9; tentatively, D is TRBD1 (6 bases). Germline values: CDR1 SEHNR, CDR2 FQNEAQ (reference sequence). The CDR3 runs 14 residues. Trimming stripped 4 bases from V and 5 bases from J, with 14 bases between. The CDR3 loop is CASSSQGSGTEAFF. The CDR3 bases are TGTGCCAGCAGCTCCCAGGGGTCGGGTACTGAAGCTTTCTTT.

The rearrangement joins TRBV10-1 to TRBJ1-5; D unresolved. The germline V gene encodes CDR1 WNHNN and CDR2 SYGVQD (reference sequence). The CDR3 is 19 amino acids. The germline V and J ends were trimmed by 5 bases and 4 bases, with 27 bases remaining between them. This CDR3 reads CASSNITSPDKVANQPQHF. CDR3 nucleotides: TGCGCCAGCAGTAATATTACGAGCCCCGATAAAGTAGCAAATCAGCCCCAGCATTTT.

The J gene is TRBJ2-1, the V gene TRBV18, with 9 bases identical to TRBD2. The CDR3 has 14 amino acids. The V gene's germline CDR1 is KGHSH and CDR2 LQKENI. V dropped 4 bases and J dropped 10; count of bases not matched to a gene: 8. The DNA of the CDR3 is TGTGCCAGCTCACGACTAGCGGCGAAGGGGGAGCAGTTCTTC. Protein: CASSRLAAKGEQFF.

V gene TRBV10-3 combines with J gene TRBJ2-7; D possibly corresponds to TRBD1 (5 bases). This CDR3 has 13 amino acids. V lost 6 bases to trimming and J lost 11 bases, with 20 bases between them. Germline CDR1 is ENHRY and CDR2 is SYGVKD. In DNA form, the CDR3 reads TGTGCCATCAGAGGAAATTGGCAGGGAACGGAGTACTTC. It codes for CAIRGNWQGTEYF.

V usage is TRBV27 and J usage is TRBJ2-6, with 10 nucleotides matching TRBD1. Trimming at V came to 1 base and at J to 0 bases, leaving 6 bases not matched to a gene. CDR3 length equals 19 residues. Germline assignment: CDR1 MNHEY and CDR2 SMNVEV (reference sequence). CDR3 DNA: TGTGCCAGCAGTTTATACGGGACAGGGGAATACTCTGGGGCCAACGTCCTGACTTTC. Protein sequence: CASSLYGTGEYSGANVLTF.

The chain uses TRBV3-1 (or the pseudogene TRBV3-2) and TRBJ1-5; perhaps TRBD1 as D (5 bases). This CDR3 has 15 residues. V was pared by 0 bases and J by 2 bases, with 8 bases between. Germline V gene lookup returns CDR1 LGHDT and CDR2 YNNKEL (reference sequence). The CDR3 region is CASSQDVGGNQPQHF. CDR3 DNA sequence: TGTGCCAGCAGCCAAGATGTAGGGGGCAATCAGCCCCAGCATTTT.

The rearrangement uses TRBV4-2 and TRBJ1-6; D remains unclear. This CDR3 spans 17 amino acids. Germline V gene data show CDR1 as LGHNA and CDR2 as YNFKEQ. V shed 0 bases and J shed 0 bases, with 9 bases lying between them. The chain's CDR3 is CASSQDPHSSYNSPLHF. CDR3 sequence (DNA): TGTGCCAGCAGCCAAGATCCGCATAGCTCCTATAATTCACCCCTCCACTTT.

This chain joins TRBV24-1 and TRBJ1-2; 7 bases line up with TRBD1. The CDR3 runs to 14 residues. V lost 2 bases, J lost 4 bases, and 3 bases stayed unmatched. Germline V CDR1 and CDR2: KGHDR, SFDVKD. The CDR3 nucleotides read TGTGCCACCAGTGATTGGGACAGAGCCTATGGCTACACCTTC. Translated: CATSDWDRAYGYTF.

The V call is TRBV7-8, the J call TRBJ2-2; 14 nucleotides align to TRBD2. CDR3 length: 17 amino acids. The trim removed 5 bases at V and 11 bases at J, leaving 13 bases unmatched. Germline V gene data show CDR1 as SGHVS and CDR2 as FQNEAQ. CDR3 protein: CASSPTWGLAGERELFF. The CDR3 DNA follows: TGTGCCAGCAGCCCGACTTGGGGACTAGCGGGAGAACGAGAGCTGTTTTTT.

This CDR3 is CASSLGISPLYEQYF. The CDR3 DNA reads TGTGCCAGCAGCTTAGGTATCAGTCCCTTGTACGAGCAGTACTTC. The rearrangement joins TRBV7-6 to TRBJ2-7; D gene ambiguous. Germline CDR1 is SGHVS and CDR2 is FNYEAQ. This CDR3 spans 15 amino acids. V shed 1 base and J shed 4 bases, with 14 bases lying between them.

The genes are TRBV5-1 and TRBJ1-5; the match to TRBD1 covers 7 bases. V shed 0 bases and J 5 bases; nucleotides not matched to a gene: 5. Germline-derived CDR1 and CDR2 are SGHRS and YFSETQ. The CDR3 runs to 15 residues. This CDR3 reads CASSLEGALYQPQHF. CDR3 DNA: TGCGCCAGCAGCTTGGAGGGGGCGCTGTATCAGCCCCAGCATTTT.

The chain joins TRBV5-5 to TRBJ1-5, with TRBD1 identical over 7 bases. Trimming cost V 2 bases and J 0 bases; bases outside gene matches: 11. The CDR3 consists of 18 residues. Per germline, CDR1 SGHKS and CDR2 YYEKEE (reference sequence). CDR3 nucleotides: TGTGCCAGCAGCTTAACCGTATACAGGGGAAGTAGCAATCAGCCCCAGCATTTT. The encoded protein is CASSLTVYRGSSNQPQHF.

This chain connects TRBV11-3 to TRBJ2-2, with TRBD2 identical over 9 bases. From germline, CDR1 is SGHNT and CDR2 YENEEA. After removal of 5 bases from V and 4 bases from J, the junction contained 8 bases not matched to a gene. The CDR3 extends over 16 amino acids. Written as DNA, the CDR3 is TGTGCCAGCAGCCCCGGGAATAGCGGGGGCACCGGGGAGCTGTTTTTT. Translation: CASSPGNSGGTGELFF.

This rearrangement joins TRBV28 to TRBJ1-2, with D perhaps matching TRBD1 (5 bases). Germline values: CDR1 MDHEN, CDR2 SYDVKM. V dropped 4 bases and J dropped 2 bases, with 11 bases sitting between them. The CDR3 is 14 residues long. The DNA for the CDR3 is TGTGCCAGCAGTTCCCCGGGGGGGAACTATGGCTACACCTTC. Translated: CASSSPGGNYGYTF.

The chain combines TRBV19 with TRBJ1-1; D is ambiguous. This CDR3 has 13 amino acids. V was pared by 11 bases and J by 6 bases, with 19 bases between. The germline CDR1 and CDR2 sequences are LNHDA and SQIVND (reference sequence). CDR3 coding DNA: TGTGCCGCATCCGTGGTTCTCCAGGCTGAAGCTTTCTTT. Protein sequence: CAASVVLQAEAFF.

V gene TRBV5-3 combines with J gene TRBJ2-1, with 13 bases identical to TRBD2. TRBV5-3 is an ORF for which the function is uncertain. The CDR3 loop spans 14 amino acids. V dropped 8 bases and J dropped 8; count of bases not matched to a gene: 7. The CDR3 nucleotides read TGTGCCAGGACCCGGACTAGCGGGAGACATGAGCAGTTCTTC. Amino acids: CARTRTSGRHEQFF.

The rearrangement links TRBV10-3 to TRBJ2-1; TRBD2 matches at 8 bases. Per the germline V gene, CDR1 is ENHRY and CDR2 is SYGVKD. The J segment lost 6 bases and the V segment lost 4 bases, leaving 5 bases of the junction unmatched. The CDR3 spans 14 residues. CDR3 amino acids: CAISAGTSFNEQFF. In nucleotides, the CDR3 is TGTGCCATCAGTGCCGGGACTAGTTTCAATGAGCAGTTCTTC.

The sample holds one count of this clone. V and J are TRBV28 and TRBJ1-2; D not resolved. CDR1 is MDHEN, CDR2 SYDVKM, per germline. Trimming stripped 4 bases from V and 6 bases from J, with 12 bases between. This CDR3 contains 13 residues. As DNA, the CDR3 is TGTGCCAGCAGTTCGGGTTCGACGGATGGCTACACCTTC. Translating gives CASSSGSTDGYTF.